This T cell receptor beta chain appears in the sequencing data of a study of T cell clonality in common variable immunodeficiency. The method was immunoSEQ multiplex PCR; TCRdb's version includes in-frame clones alone and lacks a portion of them. The specimen gives roughly 28,000 clones without singletons; the ten biggest hold around 13%. Trimming removed 7 bases at V and 3 bases at J, with 7 bases between. The CDR3 is 11 amino acids. CDR1 and CDR2 (germline): MNHEY, SVGEGT. In regard to this clone: Antigen specificity is unknown. The observed sequence ends 3 residues before the CDR3 terminus, with the missing tail filled in from the germline J gene.

Study results and caveats: Reportedly, TCR beta sequences from common variable immunodeficiency showed fewer deletions and N-nucleotide insertions.

Each donor provided about 4.5 to 9 ml of heparinized whole blood. V is TRBV6-2 or TRBV6-3 and J is TRBJ2-7; the D is unclear. This receptor was obtained from a person aged 18 to 75 in good health. Material for sequencing was peripheral blood mononuclear cells. The DNA read from the CDR3 is TGTGCCAGCACCAACTACTACGAG. It specifies CASTNYYE. The complete CDR3 protein is CASTNYYEQYF.